This T cell receptor beta chain was captured by sequencing in a study of post-analysis software for immune sequencing data. Study summary: Clinical courses comprised relapsing-remitting, secondary progressive and progressive-relapsing multiple sclerosis. Study-wide results and caveats: In patients, roughly 5 TRBV segments were more frequent than in controls, with TRBV5-6, TRBV5-1 and TRBV20-1 among them. Among multiple sclerosis patients, normalized Chao1 diversity was significantly below that of controls.

The sample holds a few counts of this clonotype. Its antigen is not known. V lost 1 base, J lost 14 bases, and 7 bases stayed unmatched. CDR3 length: 14 residues. Germline V lookup: CDR1 SGHTA, CDR2 FQGNSA. Unique molecular identifiers were present in the TCR beta cDNA libraries. The authors obtained approximately 460,000 cDNA molecules from about 0.94 to 9.7 million T cells. TCRdb processed the PCR reads anew with MiXCR; each CDR3 protein has one entry. The data show about 760,000 distinct CDR3 sequences, about 27% seen once. Sequenced: blood. J is TRBJ1-6 and V is TRBV7-2, with 8 bases aligning to TRBD1. The source of this sequence is a girl aged 10-17 years with multiple sclerosis. The CDR3 DNA reads as TGTGCCAGCAGCTTAGGGCCAGGGGGCGAATCCCTCCACTTT. This gives the protein CASSLGPGGESLHF. Filled out from reference TRBV7-2 and TRBJ1-6, the complete variable domain reads GAGVSQSPSNKVTEKGKDVELRCDPISGHTALYWYRQSLGQGLEFLIYFQGNSAPDKSGLPSDRFSAERTGGSVSTLTIQRTQQEDSAVYLCASSLGPGGESLHFGNGTRLTVT.